This T cell receptor beta chain was identified during a study of blood T cell repertoires in COVID-19. As for the study in general: Specimens from acute and convalescent COVID-19 originated in the United States, Italy and Spain.

The CDR3 has 16 amino acids. Germline V gene lookup returns CDR1 MDHEN and CDR2 SYDVKM. Trimming cost V 5 bases and J 6 bases; bases outside gene matches: 11. Per the study methods: Using reference gene primer amplification, nucleated cell counts were estimated. Sequenced by immunoSEQ multiplex PCR; TCRdb stores in-frame clones only, minus some. V and J calls and clone size are copied from that table; D and trimming were computed from the DNA. Among roughly 190,000 clones, approximately 90% were seen once, and the ten largest hold 4% to 5.5%. This sequence joins TRBV28 and TRBJ1-5; 9 nucleotides agree with TRBD1. Specimen: peripheral blood. The sequence derives from a human donor in a cohort sampled during active COVID-19. In nucleotides, the CDR3 is TGTGCCAGCAGTATGGGACAGGGAATACAACCTCAGCCCCAGCATTTT. Encoded protein: CASSMGQGIQPQPQHF. Full variable domain (rest looked up from reference TRBV28 and TRBJ1-5): DVKVTQSSRYLVKRTGEKVFLECVQDMDHENMFWYRQDPGLGLRLIYFSYDVKMKEKGDIPEGYSVSREKKERFSLILESASTNQTSMYLCASSMGQGIQPQPQHFGDGTRLSIL.